A single sample gave rise to the 15 T cell receptor beta chains below, sequenced in a study of shared clonotypes between healthy human individuals. Naive CD8 populations comprised CD45RO-negative cells positively selected for CCR7, excluding terminally differentiated effector memory CD45RA+ cells. Profiled with immunoSEQ multiplex PCR; TCRdb holds only in-frame clones, not every one. Among about 2.1 million clones listed, approximately 92% were seen once. The source material was naive CD8+ T cells from PBMCs. These receptors originate from a man between 18 and 29 years old in good health. Some clones in this sample may be carry-over from other donors' samples.

The chain couples TRBV5-1 to TRBJ1-2; 8 nucleotides match TRBD1. The CDR3 is 15 residues long. V was clipped by 8 bases and J by 4 bases; unmatched bases: 13. Germline V gives CDR1 SGHRS, CDR2 YFSETQ. The CDR3 sequence is CARPRGQGPFYGYTF. CDR3 DNA sequence: TGCGCCAGGCCTCGAGGACAGGGCCCCTTCTATGGCTACACCTTC.

This clone was found once. The chain employs TRBV19 and TRBJ2-2; D perhaps matches TRBD2 (7 bases). V was cut by 5 bases and J by 0 bases, with 28 bases left in between. The CDR3 is made up of 21 amino acids. Looked up from germline, CDR1 is LNHDA and CDR2 is SQIVND (reference sequence). For the CDR3, the DNA is TGTGCCAGTAGTCCGGAGGTAGGGGGAGGGGCTCCCTACGCGAACACCGGGGAGCTGTTTTTT. This translates into CASSPEVGGGAPYANTGELFF.

Regarding this clone: In the same sample, other DNA sequences code for this CDR3. CDR3 residues: CASSSRQAATNEKLFF. Here the CDR3 DNA reads TGTGCCAGCAGCTCCAGACAGGCTGCAACTAATGAAAAACTGTTTTTT. This rearrangement joins TRBV7-9 to TRBJ1-4; weak D call: TRBD1 (6 bases). There are 16 residues in the CDR3. CDR1 and CDR2 from the germline V gene are SEHNR and FQNEAQ (reference sequence). V lost 4 bases and J 0 bases, leaving 12 bases between the germline ends.

This chain joins TRBV4-3 and TRBJ2-2; TRBD1 is a possible D gene (5 bases). With 1 base removed from V and 6 bases from J, the gap between germline ends came to 15 bases. CDR1 is LGHNA, CDR2 YSLEER, per germline. There are 16 residues in the CDR3. The CDR3 nucleotides are TGCGCCAGCAGCCAAGTTACCAGCTTAGGGGCCGGGGAGCTGTTTTTT. It translates to CASSQVTSLGAGELFF.

This clone was seen more than once but under ten times. CDR3 sequence: CAWSLTGPAWNTEAFF. CDR3 coding DNA: TGTGCCTGGAGTTTGACAGGCCCCGCGTGGAACACTGAAGCTTTCTTT. The J gene is TRBJ1-1, the V gene TRBV30; a weak D match, TRBD1 (6 bases). Germline CDR1 is GTSNPN and CDR2 is SVGIG (reference sequence). With 2 bases removed from V and 1 base from J, the gap between germline ends came to 17 bases. This CDR3 is 16 amino acids long.

This chain uses TRBV28 with TRBJ2-7; no reliable D call. V was cut by 5 bases and J by 2 bases, with 13 bases left in between. The length of the CDR3 is 14 residues. Germline loops: CDR1 MDHEN, CDR2 SYDVKM. The CDR3 region is CASSPETNPYEQYF. For the CDR3, the DNA is TGTGCCAGCAGTCCCGAGACAAACCCCTACGAGCAGTACTTC. The whole variable domain, filled in from reference TRBV28 and TRBJ2-7, reads DVKVTQSSRYLVKRTGEKVFLECVQDMDHENMFWYRQDPGLGLRLIYFSYDVKMKEKGDIPEGYSVSREKKERFSLILESASTNQTSMYLCASSPETNPYEQYFGPGTRLTVT.

In its sample, this clone was seen a few times. The CDR3, as DNA: TGTGCCAGCTACACCAGGGGCGAACAGCCCCAGCATTTT. This encodes CASYTRGEQPQHF. This chain connects TRBV28 to TRBJ1-5; possible D gene TRBD1, 6 bases. Germline lookup yields CDR1 MDHEN and CDR2 SYDVKM. V shed 8 bases and J shed 7 bases, with 15 bases lying between them. The CDR3 is 13 residues long.

The V and J genes are TRBV29-1 and TRBJ2-7, with D hard to call. Trimming pared 0 bases from V and 5 bases from J, leaving 11 bases between. Germline lookup yields CDR1 SQVTM and CDR2 ANQGSEA. This CDR3 contains 13 residues. The CDR3 loop reads CSVEDGLSHEQYF. The CDR3 nucleotides read TGCAGCGTTGAAGATGGGCTATCTCACGAGCAGTACTTC.

V gene TRBV30 combines with J gene TRBJ2-3, with TRBD2 as a possible D gene (6 bases). The V gene lost 2 bases and the J gene lost 1 base, with 10 bases spanning the gap. The CDR3 has 14 amino acids. Germline V CDR1 and CDR2: GTSNPN, SVGIG (reference sequence). The CDR3 loop reads CAWSIASGTDTQYF. The CDR3 DNA follows: TGTGCCTGGAGTATCGCTAGCGGCACAGATACGCAGTATTTT.

This chain uses TRBV19 with TRBJ2-1; TRBD2 matches 8 bases. CDR1 and CDR2 from the germline V gene are LNHDA and SQIVND (reference sequence). This CDR3 spans 15 amino acids. Germline trimming cut 1 base from V and 2 bases from J; bases unmatched to any gene: 1. The CDR3 DNA follows: TGTGCCAGTAGTATAGTAGCGGGAACCTACAATGAGCAGTTCTTC. Translated, it gives CASSIVAGTYNEQFF.

Comment on this clone: This specimen includes other DNA sequences encoding the same CDR3. The chain's CDR3 is CASSLLAGSTDTQYF. CDR3 in DNA: TGTGCCAGCAGCCTACTAGCGGGTAGCACAGATACGCAGTATTTT. This chain links TRBV28 with TRBJ2-3, with 9 bases that match TRBD2. The CDR3 is made up of 15 amino acids. From germline, CDR1 is MDHEN and CDR2 SYDVKM. V shed 6 bases, J shed 0 bases, and the junction held 4 bases outside the gene matches.

V and J are TRBV28 and TRBJ1-1; 7 nucleotides align to TRBD1. With V trimmed by 10 bases and J by 3 bases, 5 bases remained unmatched. CDR3 length equals 12 residues. Germline V gene sequence: CDR1 MDHEN, CDR2 SYDVKM. CDR3 region: CATLTGYTEAFF. DNA of the CDR3: TGTGCCACCCTGACAGGGTACACTGAAGCTTTCTTT. Complete variable domain (other parts from reference TRBV28 and TRBJ1-1): DVKVTQSSRYLVKRTGEKVFLECVQDMDHENMFWYRQDPGLGLRLIYFSYDVKMKEKGDIPEGYSVSREKKERFSLILESASTNQTSMYLCATLTGYTEAFFGQGTRLTVV.

The CDR3 is CATSRAQGNNEQFF. The CDR3 DNA is TGTGCCACCAGCAGAGCACAGGGGAACAATGAGCAGTTCTTC. The rearrangement joins TRBV15 to TRBJ2-1, with TRBD1 matching over 7 bases. The CDR3 spans 14 residues. Germline V CDR1 and CDR2: LNHNV, YYDKDF (reference sequence). J gave up 5 bases and V 1 base, and 2 bases lay outside the gene matches.

J is TRBJ2-7 and V is TRBV25-1, with unresolved D. Trimming shortened V by 2 bases and J by 6 bases, and 8 bases separated the two germline ends. Per germline, CDR1 MGHDK and CDR2 SYGVNS. The CDR3 loop spans 12 amino acids. In DNA form, the CDR3 reads TGTGCCAGCAGTGAAGCTCCAACCGAGCAGTACTTC. This codes for CASSEAPTEQYF.

This chain links TRBV30 with TRBJ2-7; D remains unclear. V was pared by 3 bases and J by 0 bases, with 6 bases between. Germline V gene sequence: CDR1 GTSNPN, CDR2 SVGIG (reference sequence). The CDR3 consists of 12 residues. CDR3 residues: CAWRTDSYEQYF. The CDR3 DNA follows: TGTGCCTGGAGAACGGACTCCTACGAGCAGTACTTC.